This section outlines one TCR beta chain sequence together with its context. The sample is drawn from a study of blood T cell repertoires in COVID-19. As for the study in general: T cells, B-cell-depleted T cells, or PBMCs provided the cDNA or gDNA that served as material.

V gave up 0 bases and J gave up 8 bases, with 10 bases separating them. This CDR3 has 13 residues. CDR1 is MNHEY, CDR2 SVGEGT, per germline. Original processing methods: Estimates of nucleated cell counts were drawn from the amplification of reference gene primers. The repertoire was sequenced with immunoSEQ multiplex PCR; TCRdb's copy has only in-frame clones and lacks some. V and J calls and clone size are as listed in that table; D and trimming were resolved from the DNA. The sample consists of approximately 340,000 clones, 65% to 85% of them appearing once. Specimen: peripheral blood. The chain is built from TRBV6-2 or TRBV6-3 and TRBJ1-1; D uncertain. The receptor's source is a man aged 30 to 39 with active or convalescent COVID-19. The CDR3 nucleotides are TGTGCCAGCAGTTACTCGAGTGTCCGGGAAGCTTTCTTT. Encoded protein: CASSYSSVREAFF.